This T cell receptor beta chain was retrieved from a study of a mutant IDH1 vaccine in newly diagnosed glioma. Study background: The treated population exhibited a male proportion of roughly 62%, a female proportion of roughly 38%, and a mean age of around 40 years.

This clone has only a few counts. Its target is unknown. Profiled with immunoSEQ multiplex PCR; TCRdb holds only in-frame clones, not every one. The sample lists around 52,000 clones; 78% were seen once. Time point: week 5, during vaccination. Vaccination comprised doses that each held 300 ug of mutant IDH1 20-mer peptide, plus topical imiquimod. CDR1 and CDR2 from the germline V gene are SNHLY and FYNNEI. J was trimmed by 1 base and V by 4 bases; bases with no gene match: 2. The CDR3 loop spans 14 amino acids. This chain connects TRBV2 to TRBJ1-1, with 8 bases aligning to TRBD1. The source is a woman aged 40 to 49 with glioma. Sequenced material: PBMCs, taken from a glioma patient whose treatment included an IDH1 peptide vaccine. CDR3 nucleotides: TGTGCCAGCAGTGGGACAGGGTGGAACACTGAAGCTTTCTTT. This translates into CASSGTGWNTEAFF.